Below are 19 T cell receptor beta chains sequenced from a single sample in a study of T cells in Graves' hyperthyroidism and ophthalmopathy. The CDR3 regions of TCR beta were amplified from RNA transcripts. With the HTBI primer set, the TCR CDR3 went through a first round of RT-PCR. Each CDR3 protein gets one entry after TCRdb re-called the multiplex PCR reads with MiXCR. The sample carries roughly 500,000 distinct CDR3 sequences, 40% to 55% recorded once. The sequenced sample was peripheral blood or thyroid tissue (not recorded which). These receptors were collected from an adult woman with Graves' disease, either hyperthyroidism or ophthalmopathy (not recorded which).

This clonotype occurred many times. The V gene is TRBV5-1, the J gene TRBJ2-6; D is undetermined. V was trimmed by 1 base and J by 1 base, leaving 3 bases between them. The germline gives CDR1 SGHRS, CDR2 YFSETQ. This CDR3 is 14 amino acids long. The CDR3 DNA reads TGCGCCAGCAGCTTGAAATCTGGGGCCAACGTCCTGACTTTC. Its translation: CASSLKSGANVLTF.

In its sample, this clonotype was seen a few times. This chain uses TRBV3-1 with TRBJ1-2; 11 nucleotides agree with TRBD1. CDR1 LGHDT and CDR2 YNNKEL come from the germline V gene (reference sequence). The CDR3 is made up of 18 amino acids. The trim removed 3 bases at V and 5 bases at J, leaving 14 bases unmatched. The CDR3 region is CASSHNLNRDRGTYGYTF. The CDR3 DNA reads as TGTGCCAGCAGCCACAACTTAAACCGGGACAGGGGGACATATGGCTACACCTTC.

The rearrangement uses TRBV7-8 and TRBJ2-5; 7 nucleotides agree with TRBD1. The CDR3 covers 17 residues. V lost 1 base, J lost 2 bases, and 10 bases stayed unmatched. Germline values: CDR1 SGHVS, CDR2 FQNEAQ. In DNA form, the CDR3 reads TGTGCCAGCAGCTTAGGTCCATTGGGACAGCTACAAGAGACCCAGTACTTC. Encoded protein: CASSLGPLGQLQETQYF.

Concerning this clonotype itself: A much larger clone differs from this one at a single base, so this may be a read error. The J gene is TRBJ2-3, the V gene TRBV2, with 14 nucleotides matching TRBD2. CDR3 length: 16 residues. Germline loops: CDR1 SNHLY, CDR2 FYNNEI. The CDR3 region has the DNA TGTGCCGGCAGTTCGGGACTAGCGGGGGGCACAGATACGCAGTATTTT. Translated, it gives CAGSSGLAGGTDTQYF.

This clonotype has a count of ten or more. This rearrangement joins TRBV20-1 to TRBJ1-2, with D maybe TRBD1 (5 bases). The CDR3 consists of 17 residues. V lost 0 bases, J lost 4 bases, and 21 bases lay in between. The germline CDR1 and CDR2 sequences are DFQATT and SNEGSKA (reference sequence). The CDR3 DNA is TGCAGTGCTAGAGATCCGTTCAAAAGGGGTTGGATCTATGGCTACACCTTC. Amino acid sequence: CSARDPFKRGWIYGYTF.

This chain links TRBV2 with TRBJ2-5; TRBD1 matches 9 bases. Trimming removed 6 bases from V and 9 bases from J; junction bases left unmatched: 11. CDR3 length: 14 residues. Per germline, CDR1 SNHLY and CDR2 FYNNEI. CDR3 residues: CASRGGQGEQPQYF. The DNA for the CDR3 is TGTGCCAGCAGGGGGGGACAGGGAGAACAGCCCCAGTACTTC.

The CDR3 protein is CASSHRDSGIYEQYF. For the CDR3, the DNA is TGTGCCAGCAGCCACCGGGACAGCGGAATTTACGAGCAGTACTTC. The V gene is TRBV7-9, the J gene TRBJ2-7; 7 positions agree with TRBD1. CDR3 length: 15 residues. The germline V gene encodes CDR1 SEHNR and CDR2 FQNEAQ (reference sequence). The trim removed 5 bases at V and 4 bases at J, leaving 11 bases unmatched.

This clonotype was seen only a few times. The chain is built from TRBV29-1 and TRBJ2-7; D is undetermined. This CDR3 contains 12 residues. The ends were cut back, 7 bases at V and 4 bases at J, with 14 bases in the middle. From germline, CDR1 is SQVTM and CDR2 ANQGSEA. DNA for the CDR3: TGCAGCGGCGGTGGTGGCTCTTACGAGCAGTACTTC. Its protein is CSGGGGSYEQYF.

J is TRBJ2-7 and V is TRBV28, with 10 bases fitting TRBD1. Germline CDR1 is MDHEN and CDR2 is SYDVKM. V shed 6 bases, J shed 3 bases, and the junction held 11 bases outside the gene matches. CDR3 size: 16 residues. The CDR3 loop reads CASRTLRDRGYYEQYF. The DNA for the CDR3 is TGTGCCAGCAGAACACTCCGGGACAGGGGTTACTACGAGCAGTACTTC.

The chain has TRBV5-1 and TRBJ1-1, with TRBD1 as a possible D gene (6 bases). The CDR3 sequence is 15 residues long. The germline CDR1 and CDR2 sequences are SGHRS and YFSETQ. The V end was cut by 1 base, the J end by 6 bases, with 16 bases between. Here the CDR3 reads CASSLQNRDWSEAFF. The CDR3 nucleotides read TGCGCCAGCAGCTTGCAGAACAGGGATTGGTCTGAAGCTTTCTTT.

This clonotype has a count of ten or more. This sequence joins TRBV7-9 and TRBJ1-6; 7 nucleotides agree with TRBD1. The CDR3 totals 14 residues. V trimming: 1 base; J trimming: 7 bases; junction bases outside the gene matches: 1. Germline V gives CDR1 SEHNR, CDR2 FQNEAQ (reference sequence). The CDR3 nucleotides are TGTGCCAGCAGCTTAGAGGGACAGAATTCACCCCTCCACTTT. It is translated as CASSLEGQNSPLHF. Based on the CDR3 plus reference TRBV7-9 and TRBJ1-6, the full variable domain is DTGVSQNPRHKITKRGQNVTFRCDPISEHNRLYWYRQTLGQGPEFLTYFQNEAQLEKSRLLSDRFSAERPKGSFSTLEIQRTEQGDSAMYLCASSLEGQNSPLHFGNGTRLTVT.

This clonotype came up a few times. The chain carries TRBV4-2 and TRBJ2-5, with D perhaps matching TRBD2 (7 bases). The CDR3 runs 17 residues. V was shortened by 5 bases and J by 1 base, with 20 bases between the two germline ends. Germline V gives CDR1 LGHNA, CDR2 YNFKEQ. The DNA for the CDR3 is TGTGCCAGCAGCTCAGACGGGCAGGGAGGGGGCCAAGAGACCCAGTACTTC. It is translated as CASSSDGQGGGQETQYF.

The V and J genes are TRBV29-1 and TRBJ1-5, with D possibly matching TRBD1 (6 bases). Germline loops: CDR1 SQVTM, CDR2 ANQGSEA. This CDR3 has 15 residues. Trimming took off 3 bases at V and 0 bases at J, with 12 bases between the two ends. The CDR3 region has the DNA TGCAGCGTTGATACAGGGTCAGATAGCAATCAGCCCCAGCATTTT. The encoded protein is CSVDTGSDSNQPQHF.

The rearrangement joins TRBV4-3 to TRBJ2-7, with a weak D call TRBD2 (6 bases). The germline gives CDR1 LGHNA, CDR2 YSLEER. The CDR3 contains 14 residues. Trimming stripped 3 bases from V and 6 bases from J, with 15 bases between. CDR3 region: CASSQPGSGGEQYF. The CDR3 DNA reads TGCGCCAGCAGCCAGCCCGGGAGTGGAGGCGAGCAGTACTTC.

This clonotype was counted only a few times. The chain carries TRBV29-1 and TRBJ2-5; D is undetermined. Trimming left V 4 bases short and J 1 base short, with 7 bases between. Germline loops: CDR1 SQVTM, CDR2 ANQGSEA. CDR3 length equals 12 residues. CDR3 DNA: TGCAGCGTTGTATGGGCCCAAGAGACCCAGTACTTC. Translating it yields CSVVWAQETQYF.

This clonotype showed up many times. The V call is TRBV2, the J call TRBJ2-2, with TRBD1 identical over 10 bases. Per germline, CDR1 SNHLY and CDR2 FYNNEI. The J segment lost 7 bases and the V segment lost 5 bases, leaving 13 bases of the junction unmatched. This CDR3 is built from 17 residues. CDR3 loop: CASSPTGAGQGIGELFF. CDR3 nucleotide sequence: TGTGCCAGCAGTCCAACAGGAGCGGGACAGGGGATCGGGGAGCTGTTTTTT.

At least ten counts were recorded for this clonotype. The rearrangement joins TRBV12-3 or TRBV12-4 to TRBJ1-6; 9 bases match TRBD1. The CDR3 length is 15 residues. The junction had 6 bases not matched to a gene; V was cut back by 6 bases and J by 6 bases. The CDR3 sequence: CASRDRGIGNSPLHF. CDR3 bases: TGTGCCAGCAGGGACAGGGGAATCGGTAATTCACCCCTCCACTTT.

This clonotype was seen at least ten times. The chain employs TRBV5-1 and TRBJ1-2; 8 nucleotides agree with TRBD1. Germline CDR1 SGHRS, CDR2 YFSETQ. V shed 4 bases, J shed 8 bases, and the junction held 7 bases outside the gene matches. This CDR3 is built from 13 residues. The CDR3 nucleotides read TGCGCCAGCAGCCTCAGGGGGCAGAGAGGCTACACCTTC. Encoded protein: CASSLRGQRGYTF.

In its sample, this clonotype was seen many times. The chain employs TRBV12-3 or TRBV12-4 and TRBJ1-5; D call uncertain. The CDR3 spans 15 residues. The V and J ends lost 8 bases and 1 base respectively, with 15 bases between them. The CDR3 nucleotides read TGTGCCAGCTCACACCTTGATAGGAGCAATCAGCCCCAGCATTTT. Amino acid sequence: CASSHLDRSNQPQHF.